One sample yielded the 30 T cell receptor beta chains listed below, sequenced in a study of cytotoxic CD8 clonotypes in ibrutinib-treated CLL. The protocol was immunoSEQ multiplex PCR, while the TCRdb copy is restricted to in-frame clones and leaves out a portion. The table records fewer than 400,000 clones, roughly 71% of them present only once. Source: PBMCs, taken after 36 months of ibrutinib treatment. All receptors derive from a human donor with chronic lymphocytic leukemia.

This clone occurred once. The chain combines TRBV4-3 with TRBJ2-7, with 7 nucleotides matching TRBD1. Germline V gene lookup returns CDR1 LGHNA and CDR2 YSLEER. V shed 2 bases and J 3 bases; nucleotides not matched to a gene: 7. This CDR3 comprises 15 residues. The CDR3 is CASSQIDRDGYEQYF. The CDR3 nucleotides read TGCGCCAGCAGCCAAATAGACAGGGACGGCTACGAGCAGTACTTC.

J is TRBJ1-2 and V is TRBV6-5; D not resolved. Germline-derived CDR1 and CDR2 are MNHEY and SVGAGI. Trimming took 0 bases from V and 9 from J, leaving 11 bases between them. The CDR3 sequence is 13 residues long. The CDR3 DNA sequence: TGTGCCAGCAGTTACTCGTTGGTTAGGCGCTACACCTTC. Protein: CASSYSLVRRYTF.

The V call is TRBV15, the J call TRBJ2-7; 7 positions agree with TRBD2. Trimming cost V 2 bases and J 2 bases; bases outside gene matches: 3. The CDR3 runs to 14 residues. The germline V gene has CDR1 LNHNV and CDR2 YYDKDF (reference sequence). The CDR3 DNA is TGTGCCACCAGCAGACTGGGGGGGGCCTACGAGCAGTACTTC. Translated: CATSRLGGAYEQYF.

The V call is TRBV28, the J call TRBJ2-5; D not certain. Per the germline V gene, CDR1 is MDHEN and CDR2 is SYDVKM. This CDR3 is built from 12 residues. The ends were cut back, 2 bases at V and 5 bases at J, with 6 bases in the middle. CDR3 nucleotides: TGTGCCAGCAGTTTACCCGGCGAGACCCAGTACTTC. It yields the protein CASSLPGETQYF.

This chain uses TRBV25-1 with TRBJ2-7; 8 bases line up with TRBD2. The ends lost 1 base at V and 4 bases at J; junction bases unmatched: 12. The CDR3 covers 17 residues. CDR1 and CDR2 (germline): MGHDK, SYGVNS. CDR3 residues: CASSELAAREGRYEQYF. In nucleotides, the CDR3 is TGTGCCAGCAGTGAATTGGCGGCTCGGGAGGGCCGTTACGAGCAGTACTTC.

This clone has a handful of counts. The CDR3 nucleotides read TGCAGTGCTAGTCAAGGGGCCGAAGCTTTCTTT. Its protein product is CSASQGAEAFF. V usage is TRBV20-1 and J usage is TRBJ1-1; TRBD1 is a possible D gene (5 bases). From germline, CDR1 is DFQATT and CDR2 SNEGSKA (reference sequence). The CDR3 covers 11 residues. V was trimmed by 3 bases and J by 8 bases, leaving 10 bases between them.

The CDR3 sequence: CASSYLPGELFF. CDR3 nucleotide sequence: TGTGCCAGCAGCTACCTCCCCGGGGAGCTGTTTTTT. The chain couples TRBV7-3 to TRBJ2-2, with D uncertain. The CDR3 runs 12 residues. Trimming stripped 4 bases from V and 6 bases from J, with 6 bases between. Germline V gene sequence: CDR1 SGHTA, CDR2 FQGTGA.

This clone was detected once. The rearrangement links TRBV2 to TRBJ1-4; the D gene is possibly TRBD1 (5 bases). In germline, CDR1 is SNHLY, CDR2 FYNNEI. This CDR3 is 15 amino acids long. The V and J ends lost 5 bases and 8 bases respectively, with 18 bases between them. This chain's CDR3 is CASSPHRRWGEKLFF. The CDR3 coding sequence is TGTGCCAGCAGTCCTCATCGAAGGTGGGGCGAAAAACTGTTTTTT.

This clone was found once. The rearrangement links TRBV5-1 to TRBJ2-5, with D maybe TRBD2 (5 bases). V gave up 4 bases and J gave up 5 bases, with 15 bases separating them. Germline V gene sequence: CDR1 SGHRS, CDR2 YFSETQ. The CDR3 extends over 14 amino acids. In DNA, the CDR3 is TGCGCCAGCAGCCAGTTACTAGGCGGTGAGACCCAGTACTTC. Its translation: CASSQLLGGETQYF.

The chain has TRBV9 and TRBJ2-7, with 7 nucleotides matching TRBD2. This CDR3 is built from 16 residues. V gave up 0 bases and J gave up 4 bases; unmatched junction bases: 10. Looked up from germline, CDR1 is SGDLS and CDR2 is YYNGEE. CDR3 sequence: CASSVGGASGLYEQYF. The CDR3 DNA reads TGTGCCAGCAGCGTAGGTGGGGCTAGCGGACTATACGAGCAGTACTTC.

The V call is TRBV7-3, the J call TRBJ1-5, with D possibly TRBD1 on 5 matching bases. The CDR3 totals 13 residues. V lost 4 bases, J lost 7 bases, and 11 bases lay in between. Germline values: CDR1 SGHTA, CDR2 FQGTGA. CDR3 sequence reads: CASSSWGLQPQHF. The CDR3 region has the DNA TGTGCCAGCAGCTCATGGGGGTTGCAGCCCCAGCATTTT. Full variable domain (remainder filled in from reference TRBV7-3 and TRBJ1-5): GAGVSQTPSNKVTEKGKYVELRCDPISGHTALYWYRQSLGQGPEFLIYFQGTGAADDSGLPNDRFFAVRPEGSVSTLKIQRTERGDSAVYLCASSSWGLQPQHFGDGTRLSIL.

The rearrangement joins TRBV7-6 to TRBJ2-3; 9 nucleotides agree with TRBD2. The CDR3 covers 17 residues. V was clipped by 0 bases and J by 4 bases; unmatched bases: 8. Germline loops: CDR1 SGHVS, CDR2 FNYEAQ. DNA of the CDR3: TGTGCCAGCAGCTTAGCGCGGAGCGGGAGGTTGGCAGATACGCAGTATTTT. Translation gives CASSLARSGRLADTQYF.

J is TRBJ2-7 and V is TRBV6-1; no clear D gene. CDR1 is MNHNS, CDR2 SASEGT, per germline. The CDR3 consists of 13 residues. V lost 5 bases to trimming and J lost 3 bases, with 11 bases between them. CDR3 nucleotide sequence: TGTGCCAGCAGTCGTGCAGAAGACTACGAGCAGTACTTC. Translated: CASSRAEDYEQYF.

DNA for the CDR3: TGCGCCAGCAGCCAAGACCGGACAGGGTTGAGTGGCTACACCTTC. Protein sequence: CASSQDRTGLSGYTF. V is TRBV4-1 and J is TRBJ1-2; 8 bases fit TRBD1. Germline loops: CDR1 MGHRA, CDR2 YSYEKL. J was trimmed by 7 bases and V by 0 bases; bases with no gene match: 7. The CDR3 has 15 residues.

The rearrangement links TRBV5-6 to TRBJ2-7; possible D gene TRBD1, 6 bases. The CDR3 has 16 amino acids. Trimming stripped 4 bases from V and 0 bases from J, with 17 bases between. Germline loops: CDR1 SGHDT, CDR2 YYEEEE. In DNA, the CDR3 is TGTGCCAGCAGCCTCTTTGGGGACACGACCTCCTACGAGCAGTACTTC. Translating gives CASSLFGDTTSYEQYF.

DNA for the CDR3: TGTGCCAGCAGCCCCTTGGGGGGGAAGGCACCCGGGGAGCTGTTTTTT. Translating it yields CASSPLGGKAPGELFF. This sequence joins TRBV6-6 and TRBJ2-2, with 7 positions matching TRBD2. The CDR3 extends over 16 amino acids. Germline values: CDR1 MNHNY, CDR2 SVGAGI (reference sequence). J was trimmed by 6 bases and V by 6 bases; bases with no gene match: 13.

The chain carries TRBV4-3 and TRBJ1-2; D gene ambiguous. Germline V gene sequence: CDR1 LGHNA, CDR2 YSLEER. Trimming took 0 bases from V and 4 from J, leaving 9 bases between them. CDR3 length equals 14 residues. CDR3 loop: CASSQDRVPYGYTF. The DNA for the CDR3 is TGCGCCAGCAGCCAAGATCGCGTGCCCTATGGCTACACCTTC.

The V gene is TRBV25-1, the J gene TRBJ1-2; no firm D call. V was shortened by 2 bases and J by 5 bases, with 9 bases between the two germline ends. This CDR3 has 13 amino acids. Germline values: CDR1 MGHDK, CDR2 SYGVNS. CDR3 nucleotides: TGTGCCAGCAGTGAAGGTGGGAGATATGGCTACACCTTC. This codes for CASSEGGRYGYTF.

The J gene is TRBJ1-1, the V gene TRBV25-1; tentatively, D is TRBD1 (6 bases). The CDR3 is 12 amino acids. V was shortened by 4 bases and J by 5 bases, with 8 bases between the two germline ends. Germline CDR1 reads MGHDK; CDR2 reads SYGVNS. The CDR3 coding sequence is TGTGCCAGCAGTGCCAGGGGTACTGAAGCTTTCTTT. Encoded protein: CASSARGTEAFF.

The genes are TRBV5-1 and TRBJ2-3; D gene ambiguous. There are 13 residues in the CDR3. Germline assignment: CDR1 SGHRS and CDR2 YFSETQ. V gave up 0 bases and J gave up 1 base, with 3 bases separating them. The CDR3 coding sequence is TGCGCCAGCAGCTTGGAGGGCACAGATACGCAGTATTTT. Translating gives CASSLEGTDTQYF.

The genes are TRBV5-4 and TRBJ2-1, with 9 bases lining up with TRBD2. Losses at the gene ends were 4 bases for V and 6 bases for J; bases not matched to a gene: 8. The CDR3 is made up of 15 amino acids. CDR1 SGHNT and CDR2 YYREEE come from the germline V gene (reference sequence). The chain's CDR3 is CASSPLSGGGNEQFF. The CDR3 DNA is TGTGCCAGCAGCCCTCTTAGCGGGGGAGGCAATGAGCAGTTCTTC.

The chain uses TRBV4-2 and TRBJ1-6; 7 bases fit TRBD1. V shed 7 bases, J shed 7 bases, and the junction held 10 bases outside the gene matches. CDR3 length: 15 amino acids. Germline V lookup: CDR1 LGHNA, CDR2 YNFKEQ. The CDR3 DNA is TGTGCCAGCACCCTTGGACAGGCGCTCAATTCACCCCTCCACTTT. This gives the protein CASTLGQALNSPLHF.

This clone occurred a few times. The chain has TRBV6-6 and TRBJ1-5, with D unclear. Germline V gives CDR1 MNHNY, CDR2 SVGAGI (reference sequence). This CDR3 spans 15 amino acids. Trimming took 0 bases from V and 3 from J, leaving 9 bases between them. CDR3 nucleotide sequence: TGTGCCAGCAGTTACTCTGCCCAGACCAATCAGCCCCAGCATTTT. Translated, it gives CASSYSAQTNQPQHF.

This chain joins TRBV2 and TRBJ1-6, with 7 bases that match TRBD1. Germline V gene data show CDR1 as SNHLY and CDR2 as FYNNEI. The CDR3 spans 12 residues. V lost 9 bases, J lost 10 bases, and 6 bases stayed unmatched. DNA of the CDR3: TGTGCCAGAAGACAGGGACCGTCACCCCTCCACTTT. This sequence encodes CARRQGPSPLHF.

This rearrangement joins TRBV2 to TRBJ1-6, with TRBD1 matching 7 bases. CDR1 is SNHLY, CDR2 FYNNEI, per germline. The J segment lost 6 bases and the V segment lost 6 bases, leaving 8 bases of the junction unmatched. The CDR3 has 15 residues. CDR3 bases: TGTGCCAGCAGGGTCAGGGGGGTGTCTAATTCACCCCTCCACTTT. Translated, it gives CASRVRGVSNSPLHF.

This CDR3 is CASSSRVNEKLFF. The DNA for the CDR3 is TGTGCCAGCAGCTCGCGGGTTAATGAAAAACTGTTTTTT. The chain employs TRBV5-6 and TRBJ1-4; no firm D call. The germline V and J ends were trimmed by 3 bases and 4 bases, with 7 bases remaining between them. The CDR3 loop spans 13 amino acids. Germline CDR1 SGHDT, CDR2 YYEEEE.

This rearrangement joins TRBV18 to TRBJ2-7, with D possibly being TRBD2 (6 bases). Germline values: CDR1 KGHSH, CDR2 LQKENI. The CDR3 has 14 residues. Trimming shortened V by 4 bases and J by 3 bases, and 13 bases separated the two germline ends. The CDR3 reads CASSLDQGGYEQYF. The CDR3 DNA follows: TGTGCCAGCTCACTTGATCAGGGAGGCTACGAGCAGTACTTC.

The chain couples TRBV29-1 to TRBJ2-3; D remains ambiguous. Germline CDR1 and CDR2: SQVTM and ANQGSEA. Trimming left V 0 bases short and J 2 bases short, with 15 bases between. This CDR3 contains 16 residues. CDR3 DNA sequence: TGCAGCGTTGAAGATAGGCGGAACAGTATCACAGATACGCAGTATTTT. Protein: CSVEDRRNSITDTQYF.

This chain connects TRBV6-5 to TRBJ2-3; tentatively, D is TRBD2 (5 bases). Between the trimmed V and J ends, which lost 2 bases and 6 bases, there was a span of 18 bases. The CDR3 runs 16 residues. The germline V gene has CDR1 MNHEY and CDR2 SVGAGI. The CDR3 sequence: CASSYDQRPYWDTQYF. The CDR3 region has the DNA TGTGCCAGCAGTTACGACCAGCGGCCCTACTGGGATACGCAGTATTTT.

The chain has TRBV29-1 and TRBJ1-5; 9 bases are a match to TRBD1. V was clipped by 6 bases and J by 1 base; unmatched bases: 4. The CDR3 contains 14 residues. Germline V gives CDR1 SQVTM, CDR2 ANQGSEA. In DNA, the CDR3 is TGCAGCGTCCTGGACAGGGGAAGCAATCAGCCCCAGCATTTT. Encoded protein: CSVLDRGSNQPQHF.